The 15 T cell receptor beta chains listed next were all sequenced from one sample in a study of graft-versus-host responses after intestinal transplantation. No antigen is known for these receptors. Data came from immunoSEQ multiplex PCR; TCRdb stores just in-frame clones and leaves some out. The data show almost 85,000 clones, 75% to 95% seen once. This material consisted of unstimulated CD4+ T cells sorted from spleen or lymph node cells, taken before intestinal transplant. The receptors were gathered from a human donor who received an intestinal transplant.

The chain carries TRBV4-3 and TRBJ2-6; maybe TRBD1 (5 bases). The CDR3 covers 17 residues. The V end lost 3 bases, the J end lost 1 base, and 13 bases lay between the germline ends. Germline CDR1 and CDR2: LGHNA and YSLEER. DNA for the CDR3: TGCGCCAGCAGCCAGGATCTCCGACAGTCTGGGGCCAACGTCCTGACTTTC. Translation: CASSQDLRQSGANVLTF.

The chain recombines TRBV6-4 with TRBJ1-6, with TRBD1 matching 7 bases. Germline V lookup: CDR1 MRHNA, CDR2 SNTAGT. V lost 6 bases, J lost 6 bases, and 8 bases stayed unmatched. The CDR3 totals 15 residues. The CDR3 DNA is TGTGCCAGCAGCGAAAGGGGACAGCTTAATTCACCCCTCCACTTT. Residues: CASSERGQLNSPLHF.

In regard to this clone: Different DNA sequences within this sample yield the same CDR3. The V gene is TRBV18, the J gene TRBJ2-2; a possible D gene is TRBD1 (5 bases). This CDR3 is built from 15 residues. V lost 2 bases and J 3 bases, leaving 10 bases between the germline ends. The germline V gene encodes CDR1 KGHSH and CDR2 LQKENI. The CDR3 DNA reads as TGTGCCAGCTCACCAGGGCAGGGATACACCGGGGAGCTGTTTTTT. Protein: CASSPGQGYTGELFF.

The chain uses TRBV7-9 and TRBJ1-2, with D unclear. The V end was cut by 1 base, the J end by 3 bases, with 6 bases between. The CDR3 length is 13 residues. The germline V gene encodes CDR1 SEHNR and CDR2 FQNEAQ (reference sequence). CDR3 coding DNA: TGTGCCAGCAGCTTAGTCGGTGACTATGGCTACACCTTC. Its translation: CASSLVGDYGYTF. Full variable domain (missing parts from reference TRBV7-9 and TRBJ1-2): DTGVSQNPRHKITKRGQNVTFRCDPISEHNRLYWYRQTLGQGPEFLTYFQNEAQLEKSRLLSDRFSAERPKGSFSTLEIQRTEQGDSAMYLCASSLVGDYGYTFGSGTRLTVV.

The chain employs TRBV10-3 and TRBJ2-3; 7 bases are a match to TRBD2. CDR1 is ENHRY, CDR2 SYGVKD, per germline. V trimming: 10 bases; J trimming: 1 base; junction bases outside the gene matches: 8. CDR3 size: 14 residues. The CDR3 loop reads CATETSRGTDTQYF. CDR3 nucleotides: TGTGCCACCGAGACTAGCCGCGGCACAGATACGCAGTATTTT.

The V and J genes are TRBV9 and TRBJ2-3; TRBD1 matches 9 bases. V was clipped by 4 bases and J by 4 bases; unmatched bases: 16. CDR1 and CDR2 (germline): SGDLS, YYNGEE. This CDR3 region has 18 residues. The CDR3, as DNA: TGTGCCAGCAGCCTTCATATTGCGACCGGGACAGGGCCAGATACGCAGTATTTT. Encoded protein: CASSLHIATGTGPDTQYF.

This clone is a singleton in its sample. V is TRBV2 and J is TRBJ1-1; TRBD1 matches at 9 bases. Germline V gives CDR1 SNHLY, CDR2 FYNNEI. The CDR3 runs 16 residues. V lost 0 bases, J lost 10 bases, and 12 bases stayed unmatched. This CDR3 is CASSEAWGQGRVGAFF. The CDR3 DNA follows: TGTGCCAGCAGTGAAGCGTGGGGACAGGGCAGGGTGGGAGCTTTCTTT.

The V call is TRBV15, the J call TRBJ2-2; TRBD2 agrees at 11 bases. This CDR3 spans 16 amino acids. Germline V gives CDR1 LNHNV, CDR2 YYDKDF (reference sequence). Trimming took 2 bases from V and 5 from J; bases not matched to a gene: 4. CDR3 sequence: CATSRYSGGATGELFF. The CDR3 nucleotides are TGTGCCACCAGCAGATATAGCGGGGGGGCAACCGGGGAGCTGTTTTTT.

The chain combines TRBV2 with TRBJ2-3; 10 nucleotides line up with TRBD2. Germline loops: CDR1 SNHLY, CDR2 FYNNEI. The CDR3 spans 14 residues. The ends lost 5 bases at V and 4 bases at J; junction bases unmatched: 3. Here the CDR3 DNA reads TGTGCCAGCAGTTATCTAGCGGGGGCAGATACGCAGTATTTT. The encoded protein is CASSYLAGADTQYF.

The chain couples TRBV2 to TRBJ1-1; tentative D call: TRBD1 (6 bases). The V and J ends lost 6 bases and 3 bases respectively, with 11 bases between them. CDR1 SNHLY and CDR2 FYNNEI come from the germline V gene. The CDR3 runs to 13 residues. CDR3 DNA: TGTGCCAGCAGACAGGGTAGGGACACTGAAGCTTTCTTT. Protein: CASRQGRDTEAFF.

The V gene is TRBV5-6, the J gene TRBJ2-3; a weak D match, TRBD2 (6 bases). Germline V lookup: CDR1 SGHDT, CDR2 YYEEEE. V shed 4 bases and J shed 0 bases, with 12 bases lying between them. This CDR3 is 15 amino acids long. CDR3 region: CASSHGAGSTDTQYF. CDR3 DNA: TGTGCCAGCAGCCACGGGGCGGGAAGCACAGATACGCAGTATTTT. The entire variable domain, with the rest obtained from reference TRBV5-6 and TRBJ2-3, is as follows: DAGVTQSPTHLIKTRGQQVTLRCSPKSGHDTVSWYQQALGQGPQFIFQYYEEEERQRGNFPDRFSGHQFPNYSSELNVNALLLGDSALYLCASSHGAGSTDTQYFGPGTRLTVL.

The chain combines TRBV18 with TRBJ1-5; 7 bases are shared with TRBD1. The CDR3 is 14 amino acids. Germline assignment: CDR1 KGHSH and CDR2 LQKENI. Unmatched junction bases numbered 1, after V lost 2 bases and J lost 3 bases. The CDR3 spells CASSPGTDNQPQHF. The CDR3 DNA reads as TGTGCCAGCTCACCAGGGACAGACAATCAGCCCCAGCATTTT.

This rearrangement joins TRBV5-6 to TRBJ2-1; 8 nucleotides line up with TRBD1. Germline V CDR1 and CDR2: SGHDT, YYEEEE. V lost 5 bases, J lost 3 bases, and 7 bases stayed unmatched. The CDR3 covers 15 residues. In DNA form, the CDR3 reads TGTGCCAGCAGGATCAAGGACAGGGACTACAATGAGCAGTTCTTC. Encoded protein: CASRIKDRDYNEQFF.

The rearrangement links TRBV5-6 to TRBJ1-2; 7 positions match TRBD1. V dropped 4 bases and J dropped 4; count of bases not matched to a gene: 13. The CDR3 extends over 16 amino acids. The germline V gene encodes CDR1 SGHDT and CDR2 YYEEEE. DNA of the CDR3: TGTGCCAGCAGCCGGTCGTGGGTAGGGGGCGGCTATGGCTACACCTTC. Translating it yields CASSRSWVGGGYGYTF.

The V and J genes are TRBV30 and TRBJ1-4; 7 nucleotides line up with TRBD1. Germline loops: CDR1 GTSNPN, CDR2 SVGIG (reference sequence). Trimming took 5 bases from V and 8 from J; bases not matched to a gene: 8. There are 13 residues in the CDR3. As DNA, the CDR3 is TGTGCCTGGGGAACAGGGGTGGGGGAAAAACTGTTTTTT. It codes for CAWGTGVGEKLFF.